This TCR beta chain appears in the sequencing data of a study of shared clonotypes between healthy human individuals. The donor population consisted of healthy HIV-negative adults with no recent acute infections or vaccinations. CD45RA-negative memory and CD45RA+ naive subsets were split from the CD4+ cells. This clone has just one count. Assay: immunoSEQ multiplex PCR; the TCRdb copy retains only in-frame clones and omits some. The repertoire consists of millions of clones, with around nine tenths occurring once and the leading ten covering about 0.13%. This clonotype was sampled from a man between 18 and 35 years old in good health. The sequencing input was naive CD4+ T cells sorted from blood. Subset denoted: CD45RA+ positively selected.

The CDR3 spells CASSPRGPSNTEAFF. The CDR3 DNA follows: TGTGCCAGCAGCCCACGGGGGCCATCGAACACTGAAGCTTTCTTT. The rearrangement links TRBV7-2 to TRBJ1-1; a possible D gene is TRBD1 (6 bases). This CDR3 has 15 amino acids. Germline V gene data show CDR1 as SGHTA and CDR2 as FQGNSA. V lost 5 bases to trimming and J lost 1 base, with 14 bases between them.